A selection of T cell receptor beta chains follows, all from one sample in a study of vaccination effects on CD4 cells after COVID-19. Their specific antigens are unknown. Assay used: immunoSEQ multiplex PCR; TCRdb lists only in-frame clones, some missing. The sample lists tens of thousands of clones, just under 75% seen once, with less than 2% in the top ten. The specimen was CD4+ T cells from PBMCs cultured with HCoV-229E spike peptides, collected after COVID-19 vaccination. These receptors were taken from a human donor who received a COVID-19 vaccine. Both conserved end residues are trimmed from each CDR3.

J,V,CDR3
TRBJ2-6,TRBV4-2,ASSQDRGLGANVLT
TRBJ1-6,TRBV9,ASSVLESSPLH
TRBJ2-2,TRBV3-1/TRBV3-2,ASSPRTSGGAQVTGELF
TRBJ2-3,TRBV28,ASRRRGQPPTDTQY
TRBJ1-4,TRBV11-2,ASSLRTRTNEKLF
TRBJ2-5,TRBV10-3,AISDTTVQETQY
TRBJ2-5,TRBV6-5,ATLAGQETQY
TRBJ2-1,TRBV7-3,ASSLVRGPYNEQF
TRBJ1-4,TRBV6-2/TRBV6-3,ASSPRVFTMKNEKLF
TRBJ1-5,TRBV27,ASSLGRNSNQPQH
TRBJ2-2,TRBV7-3,ASSSKRSNTGELF
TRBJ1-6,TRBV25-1,ASSLPYIDSPLH
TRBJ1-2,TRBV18,ASSEWSPGGGYT
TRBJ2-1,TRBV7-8,ASSLILFQTRYNEQF
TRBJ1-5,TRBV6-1,ASSELWNNQPQH
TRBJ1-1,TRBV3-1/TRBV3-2,ASSRDRGQSEAF
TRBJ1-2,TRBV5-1,ASRDEGLVPSGYT
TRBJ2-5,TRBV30,AWSVQGETQY
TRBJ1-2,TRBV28,ASSTSAGTGIGYT
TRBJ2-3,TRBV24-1,ATSDLVGPRGLPDTQY
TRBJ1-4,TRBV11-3,ASSLGRGKNEKLF
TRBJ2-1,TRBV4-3,ASSQAPPVFSYNEQF
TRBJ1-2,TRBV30,AWISIPGPYGYT
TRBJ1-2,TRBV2,ASSSRTGGASGDGYT
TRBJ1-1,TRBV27,ASSSNPRGRVAEAF
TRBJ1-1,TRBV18,ASSPVSDRDTEAF
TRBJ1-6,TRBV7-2,ASSLGVWSSYNSPLH
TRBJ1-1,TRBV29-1,SVDADRNTEAF
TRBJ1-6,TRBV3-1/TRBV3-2,ASGDRRNNSPLH
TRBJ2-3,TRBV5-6,ASTTSGGLLSTDTQY
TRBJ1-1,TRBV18,ASSPGQGSEAF
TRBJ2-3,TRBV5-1,ASSLLTSDTQY
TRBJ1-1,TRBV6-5,AGGDRGMNTEAF
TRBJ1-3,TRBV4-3,ASSQTGQGVGNTIY
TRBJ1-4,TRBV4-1,ASRQARRTNEKLF
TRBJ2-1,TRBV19,ASSDRDEQF
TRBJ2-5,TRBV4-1,ASSPGWSVQTQETQY
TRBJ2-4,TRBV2,ASSEERGLGNIQY
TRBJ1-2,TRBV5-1,ASSLLVASGYT
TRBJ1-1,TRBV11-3,ASSLNRFTEAF
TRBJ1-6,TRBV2,ALGRGNNSPLH
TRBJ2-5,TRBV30,ACGQKETQY
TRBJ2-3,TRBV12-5,ASGFDGRSTDTQY
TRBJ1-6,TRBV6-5,ASRPPGQVYSPLH
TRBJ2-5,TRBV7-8,ASSFGTGRETQY
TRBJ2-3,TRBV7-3,ASSEQGGDTQY
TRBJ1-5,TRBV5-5,ASSPQGAGQPQH
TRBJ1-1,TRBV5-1,ASSLYLNTEAF
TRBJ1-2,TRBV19,ASSPRGRPNYGYT
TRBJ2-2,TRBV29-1,SVDGRPNTGELF
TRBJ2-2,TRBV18,ASSPPTGVNTGELF
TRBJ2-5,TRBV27,ASTISQETQY